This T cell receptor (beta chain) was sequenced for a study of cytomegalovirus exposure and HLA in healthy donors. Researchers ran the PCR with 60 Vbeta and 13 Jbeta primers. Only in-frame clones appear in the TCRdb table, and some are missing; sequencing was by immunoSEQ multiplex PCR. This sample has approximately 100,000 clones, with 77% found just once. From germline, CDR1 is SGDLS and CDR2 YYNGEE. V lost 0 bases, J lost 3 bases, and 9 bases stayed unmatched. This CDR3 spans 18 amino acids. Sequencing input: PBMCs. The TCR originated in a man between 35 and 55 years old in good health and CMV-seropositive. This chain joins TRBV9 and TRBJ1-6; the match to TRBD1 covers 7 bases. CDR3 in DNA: TGTGCCAGCAGCGTAGACGGTAGGGACAGACGCTATAATTCACCCCTCCACTTT. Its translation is CASSVDGRDRRYNSPLHF.